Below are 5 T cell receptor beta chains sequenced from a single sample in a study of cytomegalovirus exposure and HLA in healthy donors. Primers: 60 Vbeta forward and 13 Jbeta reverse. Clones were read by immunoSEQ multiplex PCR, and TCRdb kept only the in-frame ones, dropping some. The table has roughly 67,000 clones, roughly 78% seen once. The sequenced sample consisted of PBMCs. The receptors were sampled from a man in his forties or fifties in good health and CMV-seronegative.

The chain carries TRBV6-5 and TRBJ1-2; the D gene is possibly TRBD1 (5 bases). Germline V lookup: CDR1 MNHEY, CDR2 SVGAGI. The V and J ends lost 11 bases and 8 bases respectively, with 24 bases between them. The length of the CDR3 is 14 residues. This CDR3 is CASSRWRRDFGYTF. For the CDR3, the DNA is TGTGCCTCGAGCAGGTGGCGCAGGGATTTCGGCTACACCTTC.

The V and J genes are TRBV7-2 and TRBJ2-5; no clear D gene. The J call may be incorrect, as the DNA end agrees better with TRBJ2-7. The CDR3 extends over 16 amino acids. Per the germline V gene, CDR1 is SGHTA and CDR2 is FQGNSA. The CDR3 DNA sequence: TGTGCCAGCAGCTTAAGGCTGGGCCCAACCTCCTACGAGCAGTACTTC. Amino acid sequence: CASSLRLGPTSYEQYF.

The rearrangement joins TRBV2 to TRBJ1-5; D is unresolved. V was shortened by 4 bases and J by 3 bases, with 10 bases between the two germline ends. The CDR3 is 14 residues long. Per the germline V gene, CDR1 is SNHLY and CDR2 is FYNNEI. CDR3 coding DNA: TGTGCCAGCAGTGGAGGCGCGACCAATCAGCCCCAGCATTTT. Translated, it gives CASSGGATNQPQHF.

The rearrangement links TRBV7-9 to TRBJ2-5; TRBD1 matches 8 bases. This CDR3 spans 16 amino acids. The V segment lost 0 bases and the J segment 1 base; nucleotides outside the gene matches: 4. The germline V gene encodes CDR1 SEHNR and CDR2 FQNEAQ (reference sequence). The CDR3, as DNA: TGTGCCAGCAGCTTAGCGCGGGACAGGAGCCAAGAGACCCAGTACTTC. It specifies CASSLARDRSQETQYF.

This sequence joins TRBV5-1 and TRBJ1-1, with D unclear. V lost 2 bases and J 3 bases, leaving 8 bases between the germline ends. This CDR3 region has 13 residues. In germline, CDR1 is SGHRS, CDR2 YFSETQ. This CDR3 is CASSFTADTEAFF. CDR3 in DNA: TGCGCCAGCAGCTTTACGGCGGACACTGAAGCTTTCTTT. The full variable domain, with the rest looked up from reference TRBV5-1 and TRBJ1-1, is KAGVTQTPRYLIKTRGQQVTLSCSPISGHRSVSWYQQTPGQGLQFLFEYFSETQRNKGNFPGRFSGRQFSNSRSEMNVSTLELGDSALYLCASSFTADTEAFFGQGTRLTVV.